The 27 T cell receptor beta chains listed next were all sequenced from one sample in a study of cytomegalovirus exposure and HLA in healthy donors. Both 60 Vbeta primers and 13 Jbeta primers went into the PCR. Sequenced by immunoSEQ multiplex PCR; TCRdb stores in-frame clones only, minus some. The sample gives over 95,000 clones, about three quarters of which show up once; less than 3% is in the top ten. The sample was PBMCs. The receptors were gathered from a female donor in good health and CMV-seronegative.

The chain couples TRBV23-1 to TRBJ2-7; 14 bases line up with TRBD2. TRBV23-1 is annotated as an ORF whose role is uncertain. This CDR3 has 19 amino acids. Unmatched junction bases numbered 8, after V lost 0 bases and J lost 1 base. DNA of the CDR3: TGCGCCAGCAGTCAATCGGGGACTAGCGGGGGCCGCCCTTCCTACGAGCAGTACTTC. Translation: CASSQSGTSGGRPSYEQYF.

The rearrangement joins TRBV7-9 to TRBJ2-1, with 12 bases fitting TRBD2. The V gene's germline CDR1 is SEHNR and CDR2 FQNEAQ (reference sequence). After removal of 5 bases from V and 7 bases from J, the junction contained 6 bases not matched to a gene. This CDR3 has 15 residues. CDR3 amino acids: CASSPLAGGLNEQFF. CDR3 nucleotides: TGTGCCAGCAGCCCTCTAGCGGGGGGGCTTAATGAGCAGTTCTTC. The full variable domain, completed using reference TRBV7-9 and TRBJ2-1, is DTGVSQNPRHKITKRGQNVTFRCDPISEHNRLYWYRQTLGQGPEFLTYFQNEAQLEKSRLLSDRFSAERPKGSFSTLEIQRTEQGDSAMYLCASSPLAGGLNEQFFGPGTRLTVL.

This clone was recorded once. The gene calls are TRBV7-2 and TRBJ1-2, with 7 bases lining up with TRBD1. Unmatched junction bases numbered 20, after V lost 5 bases and J lost 8 bases. The germline V gene encodes CDR1 SGHTA and CDR2 FQGNSA. This CDR3 contains 17 residues. Here the CDR3 DNA reads TGTGCCAGCAGCGACCTTGGGACAGTTCCCTCCCGGGGAGGCTACACCTTC. Encoded protein: CASSDLGTVPSRGGYTF.

This rearrangement joins TRBV7-2 to TRBJ2-7; possible D gene TRBD1, 6 bases. Germline CDR1 SGHTA, CDR2 FQGNSA. V was shortened by 2 bases and J by 3 bases, with 23 bases between the two germline ends. The CDR3 is 18 residues long. CDR3 sequence: CASSLWPSVQGSFYEQYF. CDR3 nucleotide sequence: TGTGCCAGCAGCTTATGGCCCTCTGTCCAGGGGTCCTTCTACGAGCAGTACTTC.

The rearrangement links TRBV6-1 to TRBJ1-5; 7 bases map to TRBD1. V trimming: 7 bases; J trimming: 1 base; junction bases outside the gene matches: 4. The germline V gene has CDR1 MNHNS and CDR2 SASEGT. This CDR3 has 14 residues. The CDR3 protein is CASTSGQSNQPQHF. The CDR3 DNA reads as TGTGCCAGCACCTCGGGACAGAGCAATCAGCCCCAGCATTTT.

With regard to this clone: The junction departs from germline at one end; a sequencing error may be responsible. The CDR3 loop is CSSRSGIETQYF. Here the CDR3 DNA reads TGTTCCAGCCGGTCAGGGATCGAGACCCAGTACTTC. The V gene is TRBV7-9, the J gene TRBJ2-5, with D perhaps TRBD1 (5 bases). The CDR3 is 12 residues long. Germline V gene sequence: CDR1 SEHNR, CDR2 FQNEAQ (reference sequence). The full variable domain, in which reference TRBV7-9 and TRBJ2-5 provide the parts outside the CDR3, is DTGVSQNPRHKITKRGQNVTFRCDPISEHNRLYWYRQTLGQGPEFLTYFQNEAQLEKSRLLSDRFSAERPKGSFSTLEIQRTEQGDSAMYLCSSRSGIETQYFGPGTRLLVL.

The gene calls are TRBV6-5 and TRBJ2-2; 7 positions match TRBD1. Losses at the gene ends were 2 bases for V and 2 bases for J; bases not matched to a gene: 5. This CDR3 region has 16 residues. Germline lookup yields CDR1 MNHEY and CDR2 SVGAGI. CDR3 loop: CASSYETGTNTGELFF. The CDR3 bases are TGTGCCAGCAGTTACGAGACAGGGACCAACACCGGGGAGCTGTTTTTT.

This clone has just a few counts. The CDR3: CASRPRAGADTEAFF. As DNA, the CDR3 is TGCGCCAGCAGGCCCCGGGCGGGGGCGGACACTGAAGCTTTCTTT. This chain joins TRBV10-2 and TRBJ1-1; D might be TRBD1 (6 bases). The V and J ends lost 6 bases and 3 bases respectively, with 17 bases between them. CDR1 is WSHSY, CDR2 SAAADI, per germline. This CDR3 has 15 amino acids.

This clone was seen more than once but under ten times. The identical CDR3 is also encoded by other nucleotide sequences in the sample. The V gene is TRBV5-1, the J gene TRBJ2-7; 11 positions agree with TRBD1. Germline trimming cut 4 bases from V and 2 bases from J; bases unmatched to any gene: 2. Germline V lookup: CDR1 SGHRS, CDR2 YFSETQ. The CDR3 totals 14 residues. CDR3 sequence (DNA): TGCGCCAGCAGCCTGGGACAGGGGGCCTACGAGCAGTACTTC. It yields the protein CASSLGQGAYEQYF.

The chain carries TRBV29-1 and TRBJ1-3, with TRBD1 as a possible D gene (5 bases). Germline V lookup: CDR1 SQVTM, CDR2 ANQGSEA. This CDR3 is 15 amino acids long. Trimming took 6 bases from V and 4 from J, leaving 19 bases between them. This CDR3 is CSVGRFDGGGNTIYF. As DNA, the CDR3 is TGCAGCGTGGGGCGGTTTGACGGGGGAGGAAACACCATATATTTT.

The V and J genes are TRBV5-5 and TRBJ1-3; perhaps TRBD1 as D (5 bases). Trimming shortened V by 3 bases and J by 3 bases, and 13 bases separated the two germline ends. The V gene's germline CDR1 is SGHKS and CDR2 YYEKEE (reference sequence). The CDR3 loop spans 15 amino acids. The DNA of the CDR3 is TGTGCCAGCAGCTCAGGGTACTTTATTGGAAACACCATATATTTT. It encodes CASSSGYFIGNTIYF.

The chain links TRBV5-1 to TRBJ2-3; D is ambiguous. The V end lost 4 bases, the J end lost 3 bases, and 9 bases lay between the germline ends. The CDR3 extends over 13 amino acids. CDR1 SGHRS and CDR2 YFSETQ come from the germline V gene. The CDR3, as DNA: TGCGCCAGCAGCACCCAGGTGACAGATACGCAGTATTTT. Translation: CASSTQVTDTQYF.

The chain carries TRBV7-8 and TRBJ1-6, with D tentatively TRBD1 (6 bases). The CDR3 contains 14 residues. V lost 4 bases and J lost 9, with 13 bases in between. Germline V gene lookup returns CDR1 SGHVS and CDR2 FQNEAQ. The CDR3 region is CASSSDVRGSPLHF. In DNA, the CDR3 is TGTGCCAGCAGCTCAGACGTCAGGGGTTCACCCCTCCACTTT. Drawing the rest from reference TRBV7-8 and TRBJ1-6, the complete variable domain is GAGVSQSPRYKVAKRGQDVALRCDPISGHVSLFWYQQALGQGPEFLTYFQNEAQLDKSGLPSDRFFAERPEGSVSTLKIQRTQQEDSAVYLCASSSDVRGSPLHFGNGTRLTVT.

The chain links TRBV7-9 to TRBJ2-6; D gene ambiguous. The CDR3 covers 15 residues. Between the trimmed V and J ends, which lost 3 bases and 4 bases, there was a span of 10 bases. Looked up from germline, CDR1 is SEHNR and CDR2 is FQNEAQ (reference sequence). The CDR3: CASSFRVLGANVLTF. The DNA for the CDR3 is TGTGCCAGCAGCTTCCGGGTTCTCGGGGCCAACGTCCTGACTTTC. The variable domain in full, with the rest retrieved from reference TRBV7-9 and TRBJ2-6, is DTGVSQNPRHKITKRGQNVTFRCDPISEHNRLYWYRQTLGQGPEFLTYFQNEAQLEKSRLLSDRFSAERPKGSFSTLEIQRTEQGDSAMYLCASSFRVLGANVLTFGAGSRLTVL.

This rearrangement joins TRBV2 to TRBJ2-6, with TRBD1 as a possible D gene (6 bases). The CDR3 has 14 residues. The V gene's germline CDR1 is SNHLY and CDR2 FYNNEI. V was trimmed by 6 bases and J by 3 bases, leaving 9 bases between them. In DNA, the CDR3 is TGTGCCAGCAGGGGGGCGGGTGGGGCCAACGTCCTGACTTTC. It yields the protein CASRGAGGANVLTF.

The chain is built from TRBV5-4 and TRBJ1-1; D is possibly TRBD1 (6 bases). V was trimmed by 2 bases and J by 11 bases, leaving 13 bases between them. The CDR3 consists of 12 residues. Germline V lookup: CDR1 SGHNT, CDR2 YYREEE (reference sequence). For the CDR3, the DNA is TGTGCCAGCAGCTTTGGGGGCAGAGGCGCTTTCTTT. Its protein is CASSFGGRGAFF.

This chain uses TRBV2 with TRBJ1-2; 8 bases are a match to TRBD1. From germline, CDR1 is SNHLY and CDR2 FYNNEI. This CDR3 contains 14 residues. The V gene end was trimmed by 2 bases and the J gene end by 3 bases; junction bases not matched to a gene: 2. The CDR3 DNA is TGTGCCAGCAGTGAACAGGGGGCTGACTATGGCTACACCTTC. It encodes CASSEQGADYGYTF.

As to this clone: The junction and the germline gene differ at one end; a read error may be behind it. This chain connects TRBV19 to TRBJ2-1; 10 bases agree with TRBD2. The CDR3 is 19 amino acids. Germline CDR1 is LNHDA and CDR2 is SQIVND (reference sequence). The DNA for the CDR3 is TGTGCCAGTAGTCTAGAGGGGTGGACTAGCGGTGCCTCCTACAATGAGCAGTTCTTC. This codes for CASSLEGWTSGASYNEQFF.

The chain combines TRBV6-5 with TRBJ2-1, with D possibly TRBD1 on 5 matching bases. CDR1 and CDR2 from the germline V gene are MNHEY and SVGAGI. Trimming removed 6 bases from V and 8 bases from J, with 14 bases in between. This CDR3 region has 13 residues. CDR3 residues: CASRLTVWDEQFF. In DNA, the CDR3 is TGTGCCAGCAGGTTGACAGTATGGGATGAGCAGTTCTTC.

This chain connects TRBV5-1 to TRBJ2-7; 7 nucleotides match TRBD1. There are 18 residues in the CDR3. Unmatched junction bases numbered 14, after V lost 1 base and J lost 1 base. Germline CDR1 SGHRS, CDR2 YFSETQ. CDR3 protein: CASSLRSGTAKQSYEQYF. The DNA for the CDR3 is TGCGCCAGCAGCTTGAGGTCGGGGACAGCAAAACAATCCTACGAGCAGTACTTC.

This clone was counted only a few times. The rearrangement joins TRBV6-6 to TRBJ1-5; TRBD1 matches 8 bases. Germline CDR1 MNHNY, CDR2 SVGAGI (reference sequence). The CDR3 covers 15 residues. V lost 7 bases to trimming and J lost 5 bases; unmatched junction nucleotides: 10. For the CDR3, the DNA is TGTGCCAGCACCGAAGGACAGGGAGGCCATCAGCCCCAGCATTTT. It yields the protein CASTEGQGGHQPQHF.

J is TRBJ2-7 and V is TRBV5-1, with TRBD2 identical over 11 bases. V was pared by 3 bases and J by 6 bases, with 8 bases of the junction left unmatched. This CDR3 region has 15 residues. Germline loops: CDR1 SGHRS, CDR2 YFSETQ. Here the CDR3 reads CASSSIAGGQSEQYF. The CDR3 nucleotides are TGCGCCAGCAGCTCAATAGCGGGGGGGCAAAGCGAGCAGTACTTC.

The gene calls are TRBV4-1 and TRBJ1-5; no clear D gene. The V gene's germline CDR1 is MGHRA and CDR2 YSYEKL. V dropped 1 base and J dropped 5 bases, with 12 bases sitting between them. This CDR3 region has 15 residues. CDR3 in amino acids: CASSQGPISDQPQHF. In DNA form, the CDR3 reads TGCGCCAGCAGCCAAGGTCCGATTTCGGATCAGCCCCAGCATTTT.

In its sample, this clone was seen a few times. This chain connects TRBV5-6 to TRBJ1-1; D is undetermined. CDR3 length: 12 residues. Germline CDR1 SGHDT, CDR2 YYEEEE. V gave up 1 base and J gave up 9 bases, with 10 bases separating them. The CDR3 coding sequence is TGTGCCAGCAGCTTGTTCCAGTCCCAAGCTTTCTTT. Its protein product is CASSLFQSQAFF.

The gene calls are TRBV9 and TRBJ2-1; 13 bases match TRBD2. J lost 7 bases, V lost 3 bases, and 7 bases had no gene match. The length of the CDR3 is 16 residues. Germline-derived CDR1 and CDR2 are SGDLS and YYNGEE. The CDR3 sequence is CASSAHGTSGENEQFF. CDR3 sequence (DNA): TGTGCCAGCAGCGCACATGGGACTAGCGGGGAAAATGAGCAGTTCTTC.

This clone appeared once. The chain uses TRBV9 and TRBJ2-7; 8 positions agree with TRBD1. This CDR3 contains 14 residues. Looked up from germline, CDR1 is SGDLS and CDR2 is YYNGEE. The V gene end was trimmed by 2 bases and the J gene end by 2 bases; junction bases not matched to a gene: 3. The CDR3 here is CASSVGTGAYEQYF. CDR3 DNA: TGTGCCAGCAGCGTGGGGACAGGAGCCTACGAGCAGTACTTC. Full variable domain (remainder filled in from reference TRBV9 and TRBJ2-7): DSGVTQTPKHLITATGQRVTLRCSPRSGDLSVYWYQQSLDQGLQFLIQYYNGEERAKGNILERFSAQQFPDLHSELNLSSLELGDSALYFCASSVGTGAYEQYFGPGTRLTVT.

The CDR3 DNA is TGTGCCAGCAGCTCCCAAACGGGACAGGTTAATTCACCCCTCCACTTT. It is translated as CASSSQTGQVNSPLHF. The V and J genes are TRBV5-4 and TRBJ1-6; 8 bases agree with TRBD1. The CDR3 spans 16 residues. The trim removed 3 bases at V and 6 bases at J, leaving 8 bases unmatched. Germline V gene sequence: CDR1 SGHNT, CDR2 YYREEE (reference sequence).